This T cell receptor beta chain was sequenced in a study of control samples from healthy donors and cancer patients. CDR3 length equals 16 residues. Germline values: CDR1 MNHEY, CDR2 SVGAGI. A remark on this clone: Relative to the germline gene, one junction end is altered; a read error may explain this.

Data came from immunoSEQ multiplex PCR; TCRdb stores just in-frame clones and leaves some out. The sample yields 200,000 to 250,000 clones, just under 95% seen once. This sequence originates from a man aged 50 or older in good health. The chain uses TRBV6-5 and TRBJ1-6; D is unclear. Sequenced sample: blood. CDR3 nucleotide sequence: TGTGCCAGCAGTTACGCCAGTCGACCTGGGAATTTACCCCTCCACTTT. It codes for CASSYASRPGNLPLHF.